By its share, the clone carrying this TCR beta chain is large. Its matching antigen is unknown. General observations from the study: Greatest tumor Treg TCR overlap was with tumor naive CD4+ cells. In terms of TCR gene usage, tumor memory CD4+ T cells clustered together with blood and lymph node memory CD4+ cells, as well as with lymph node naive CD4+ cells.

Amplification of TRBV12-4/TRBJ1-2 clonotypes used adaptor-ligated barcode primers. MiXCR, applied by TCRdb to the multiplex PCR reads, yields one record per CDR3 protein. This sample carries 450 to 550 distinct CDR3 sequences, around 0.79% of them seen once, and the ten largest clones take less than 25%. With 4 bases removed from V and 5 bases from J, the gap between germline ends came to 8 bases. This CDR3 comprises 12 residues. Sequences were obtained from naive CD4+ T cells sorted from blood. Subset: naive CD4+ T cells, CD4+CD45RA+CD25-. The TCR comes from a female donor with breast cancer. The chain uses TRBV12-3 or TRBV12-4 and TRBJ1-2; D perhaps matches TRBD1 (5 bases). The chain's CDR3 is CASSSTDYGYTF. CDR3 DNA: TGTGCCAGCAGTTCGACAGATTATGGCTACACCTTC.